The source of this TCR beta chain is a study of blood T cell repertoires in COVID-19. About the research overall: The study drew acute and convalescent COVID-19 samples from the United States, Italy and Spain.

Profiling relied on immunoSEQ multiplex PCR, and the TCRdb table lists in-frame clones only, not all of them. The table shows around 370,000 clones, with 88% occurring only once. The CDR3 loop spans 15 amino acids. Germline-derived CDR1 and CDR2 are LNHDA and SQIVND (reference sequence). V gave up 4 bases and J gave up 1 base, with 13 bases separating them. This clonotype was sampled from a woman in her 70s with COVID-19, enrolled during active disease. Input material: peripheral blood. The chain joins TRBV19 to TRBJ1-1; possibly TRBD1 for D (5 bases). CDR3 in amino acids: CASSREGHKNTEAFF. CDR3 coding DNA: TGTGCCAGTAGTAGAGAAGGACACAAGAACACTGAAGCTTTCTTT.